This record covers a single TCR beta chain. The V end was cut by 3 bases, the J end by 8 bases, with 13 bases between. Germline V CDR1 and CDR2: GTSNPN, SVGIG (reference sequence). The CDR3 runs to 12 residues. MiXCR, run by TCRdb on the 5' RACE reads, gives a single entry per CDR3 protein. The table records 53,000 or so distinct CDR3 sequences, roughly 15% of them present only once. This sample is drawn from a study of T cells of healthy individuals. The V gene is TRBV30, the J gene TRBJ1-2, with D possibly TRBD1 on 5 matching bases. This TCR was sampled from a human donor in good health. The CDR3 sequence: CAWSRGEYGYTF. The CDR3, as DNA: TGTGCCTGGAGCCGAGGGGAGTACGGCTACACCTTC.